This T cell receptor (beta chain) was profiled in a study of shared clonotypes between healthy human individuals. The CDR3 has 15 residues. Germline trimming cut 4 bases from V and 2 bases from J; bases unmatched to any gene: 4. CDR1 is SGDLS and CDR2 is YYNGEE in the germline V gene. Broader study findings: What naive subsets generally showed was a larger estimated richness than memory subsets showed.

To note about this clone: What it binds is not known.

Generated by immunoSEQ multiplex PCR, the TCRdb table keeps only in-frame clones and is missing some. The sample carries about 2,100,000 clones, 85% to 95% recorded once. CD45RO negativity and positive selection for CCR7 defined naive CD8 cells, a population that excluded terminally differentiated effector memory CD45RA+ cells. Input material: naive CD8+ T cells from PBMCs. This TCR came from a man aged 18 to 35 in good health. Some clones in this sample may be carry-over from other donors' samples. This rearrangement joins TRBV9 to TRBJ1-4; 8 bases map to TRBD1. CDR3 sequence: CASSMGQVTNEKLFF. CDR3 nucleotide sequence: TGTGCCAGCAGCATGGGACAGGTGACTAATGAAAAACTGTTTTTT.